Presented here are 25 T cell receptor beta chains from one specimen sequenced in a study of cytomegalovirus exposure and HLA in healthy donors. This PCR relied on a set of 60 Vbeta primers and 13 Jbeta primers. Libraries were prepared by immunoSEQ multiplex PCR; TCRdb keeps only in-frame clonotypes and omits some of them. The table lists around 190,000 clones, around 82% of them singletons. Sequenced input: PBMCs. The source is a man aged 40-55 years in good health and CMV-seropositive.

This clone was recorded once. The CDR3 here is CASHAQGAGANVLTF. CDR3 nucleotides: TGTGCCAGCCACGCACAGGGGGCTGGGGCCAACGTCCTGACTTTC. The chain carries TRBV6-6 and TRBJ2-6; 8 nucleotides agree with TRBD1. CDR1 MNHNY and CDR2 SVGAGI come from the germline V gene (reference sequence). The V segment lost 8 bases and the J segment 2 bases; nucleotides outside the gene matches: 5. This CDR3 is 15 amino acids long.

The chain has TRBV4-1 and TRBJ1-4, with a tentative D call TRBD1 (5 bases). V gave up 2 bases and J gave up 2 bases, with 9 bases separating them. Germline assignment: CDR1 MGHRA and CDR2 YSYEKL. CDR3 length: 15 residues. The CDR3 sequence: CASSQTQATNEKLFF. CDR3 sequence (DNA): TGCGCCAGCAGCCAAACACAGGCGACTAATGAAAAACTGTTTTTT.

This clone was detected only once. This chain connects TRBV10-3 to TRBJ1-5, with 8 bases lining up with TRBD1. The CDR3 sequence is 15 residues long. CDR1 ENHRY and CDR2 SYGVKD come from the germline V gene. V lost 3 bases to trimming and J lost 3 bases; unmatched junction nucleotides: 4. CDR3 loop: CAISEVTGVNQPQHF. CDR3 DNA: TGTGCCATCAGTGAAGTGACAGGGGTCAATCAGCCCCAGCATTTT.

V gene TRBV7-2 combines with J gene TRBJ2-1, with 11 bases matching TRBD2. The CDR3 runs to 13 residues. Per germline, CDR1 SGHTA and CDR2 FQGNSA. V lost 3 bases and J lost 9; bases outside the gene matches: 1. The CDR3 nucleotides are TGTGCCAGCAGCTTTCTAGCGGGAGGTGAGCAGTTCTTC. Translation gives CASSFLAGGEQFF.

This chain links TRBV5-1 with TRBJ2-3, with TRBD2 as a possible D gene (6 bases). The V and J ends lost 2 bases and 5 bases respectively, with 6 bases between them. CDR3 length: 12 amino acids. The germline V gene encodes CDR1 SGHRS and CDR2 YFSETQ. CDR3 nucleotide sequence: TGCGCCAGCAGCTTTAGCGGAGATACGCAGTATTTT. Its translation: CASSFSGDTQYF.

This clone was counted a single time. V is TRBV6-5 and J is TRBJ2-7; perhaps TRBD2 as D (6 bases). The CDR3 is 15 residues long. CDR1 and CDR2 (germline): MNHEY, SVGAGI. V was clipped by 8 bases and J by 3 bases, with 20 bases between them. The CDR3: CASGRGRGLFYEQYF. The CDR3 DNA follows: TGTGCCAGCGGGCGAGGACGGGGGTTATTCTACGAGCAGTACTTC.

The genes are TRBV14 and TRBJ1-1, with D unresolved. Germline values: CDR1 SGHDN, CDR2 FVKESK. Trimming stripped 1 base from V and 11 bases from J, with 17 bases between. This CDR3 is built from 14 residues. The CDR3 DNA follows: TGTGCCAGCAGCCAAGCGGGGTCCGGCAGCCGGGCTTTCTTT. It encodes CASSQAGSGSRAFF.

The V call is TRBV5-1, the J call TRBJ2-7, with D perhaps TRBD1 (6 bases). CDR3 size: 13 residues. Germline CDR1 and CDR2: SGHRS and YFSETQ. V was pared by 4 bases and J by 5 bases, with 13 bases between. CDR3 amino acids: CASSPEGVDEQYF. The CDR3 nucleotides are TGCGCCAGCAGCCCTGAGGGGGTAGACGAGCAGTACTTC.

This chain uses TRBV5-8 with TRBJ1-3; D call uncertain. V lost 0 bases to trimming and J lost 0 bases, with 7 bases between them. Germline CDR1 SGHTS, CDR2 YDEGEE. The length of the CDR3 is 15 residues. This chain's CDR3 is CASSLASYSGNTIYF. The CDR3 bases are TGTGCCAGCAGCTTGGCGTCGTACTCTGGAAACACCATATATTTT.

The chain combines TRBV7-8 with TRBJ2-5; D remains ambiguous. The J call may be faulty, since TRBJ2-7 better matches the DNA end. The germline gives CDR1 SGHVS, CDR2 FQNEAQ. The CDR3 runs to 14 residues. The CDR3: CASSLGSGSREQYF. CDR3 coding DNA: TGTGCCAGCAGCTTAGGGTCAGGCAGCCGCGAGCAGTACTTC.

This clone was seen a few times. Written as DNA, the CDR3 is TGCGCCAGCAGCCACGGGACAGGGACTTTCTTT. It codes for CASSHGTGTFF. This chain uses TRBV5-1 with TRBJ1-1; 9 nucleotides align to TRBD1. CDR1 and CDR2 (germline): SGHRS, YFSETQ. V lost 4 bases, J lost 12 bases, and 4 bases stayed unmatched. This CDR3 comprises 11 residues. Together with reference TRBV5-1 and TRBJ1-1, the CDR3 gives the full variable domain: KAGVTQTPRYLIKTRGQQVTLSCSPISGHRSVSWYQQTPGQGLQFLFEYFSETQRNKGNFPGRFSGRQFSNSRSEMNVSTLELGDSALYLCASSHGTGTFFGQGTRLTVV.

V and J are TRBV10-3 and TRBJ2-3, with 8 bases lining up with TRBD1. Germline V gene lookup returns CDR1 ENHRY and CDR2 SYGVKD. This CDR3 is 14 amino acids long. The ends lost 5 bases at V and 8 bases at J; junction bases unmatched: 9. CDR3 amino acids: CAISPGQDVVTQYF. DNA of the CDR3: TGTGCCATCAGTCCGGGACAGGACGTGGTTACGCAGTATTTT.

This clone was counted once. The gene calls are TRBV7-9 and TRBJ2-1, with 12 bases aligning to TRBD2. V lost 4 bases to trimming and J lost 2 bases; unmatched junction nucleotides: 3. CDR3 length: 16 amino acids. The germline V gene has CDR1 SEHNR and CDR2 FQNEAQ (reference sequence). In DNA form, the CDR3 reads TGTGCCAGCAGCTCTCGACTAGCGGGAGCCTACAATGAGCAGTTCTTC. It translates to CASSSRLAGAYNEQFF.

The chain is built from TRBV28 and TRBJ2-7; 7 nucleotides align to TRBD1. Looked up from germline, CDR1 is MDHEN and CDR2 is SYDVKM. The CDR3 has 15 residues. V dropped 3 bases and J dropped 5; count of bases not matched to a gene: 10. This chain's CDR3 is CASSFRAPTGDEQYF. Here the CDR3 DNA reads TGTGCCAGCAGTTTCCGGGCTCCAACAGGGGACGAGCAGTACTTC.

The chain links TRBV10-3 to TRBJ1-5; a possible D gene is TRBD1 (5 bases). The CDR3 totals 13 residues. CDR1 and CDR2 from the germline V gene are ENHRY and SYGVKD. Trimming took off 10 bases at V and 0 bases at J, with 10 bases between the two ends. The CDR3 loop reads CATTTDSNQPQHF. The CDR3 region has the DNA TGTGCCACCACGACAGATAGCAATCAGCCCCAGCATTTT.

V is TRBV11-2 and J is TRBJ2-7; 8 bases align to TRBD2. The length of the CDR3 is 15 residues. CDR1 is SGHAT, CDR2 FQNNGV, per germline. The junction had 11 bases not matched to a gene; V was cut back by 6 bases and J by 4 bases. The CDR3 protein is CASRRWGTRAYEQYF. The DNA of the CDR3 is TGTGCCAGCAGACGCTGGGGGACTAGGGCGTACGAGCAGTACTTC.

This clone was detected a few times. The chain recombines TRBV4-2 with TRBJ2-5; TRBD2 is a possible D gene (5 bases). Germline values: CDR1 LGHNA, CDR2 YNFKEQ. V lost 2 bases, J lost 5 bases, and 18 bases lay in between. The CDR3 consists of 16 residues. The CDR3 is CASSQWSGSDSETQYF. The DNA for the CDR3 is TGTGCCAGCAGCCAATGGTCGGGAAGCGATTCGGAGACCCAGTACTTC.

The CDR3 region has the DNA TGTGCCAGCAGCGCCGGGACAGGGAATTACGAGCAGTACTTC. This translates into CASSAGTGNYEQYF. The gene calls are TRBV2 and TRBJ2-7; 9 nucleotides agree with TRBD1. Germline CDR1 is SNHLY and CDR2 is FYNNEI. This CDR3 contains 14 residues. J was trimmed by 4 bases and V by 6 bases; bases with no gene match: 7. Combining the CDR3 with reference TRBV2 and TRBJ2-7 gives the whole variable domain EPEVTQTPSHQVTQMGQEVILRCVPISNHLYFYWYRQILGQKVEFLVSFYNNEISEKSEIFDDQFSVERPDGSNFTLKIRSTKLEDSAMYFCASSAGTGNYEQYFGPGTRLTVT.

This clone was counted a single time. The CDR3 nucleotides are TGCGCCAGCAGCTTTGGCGGGAGTCTCTACGAGCAGTACTTC. This encodes CASSFGGSLYEQYF. The chain combines TRBV5-1 with TRBJ2-7; 7 bases map to TRBD2. V was pared by 2 bases and J by 3 bases, with 5 bases of the junction left unmatched. Germline CDR1 SGHRS, CDR2 YFSETQ. This CDR3 is 14 amino acids long.

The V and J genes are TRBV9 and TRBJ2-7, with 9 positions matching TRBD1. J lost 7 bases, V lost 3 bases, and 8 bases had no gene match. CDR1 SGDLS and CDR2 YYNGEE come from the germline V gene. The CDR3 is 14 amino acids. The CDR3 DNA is TGTGCCAGCAGCGAGGGGGGACAGGGTTCAGAGCAGTACTTC. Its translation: CASSEGGQGSEQYF.

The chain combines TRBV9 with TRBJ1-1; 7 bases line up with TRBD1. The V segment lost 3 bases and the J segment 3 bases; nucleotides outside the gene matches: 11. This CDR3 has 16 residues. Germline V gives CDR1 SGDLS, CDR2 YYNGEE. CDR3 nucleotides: TGTGCCAGCAGCGACCATTACAGGGGATCGGACACTGAAGCTTTCTTT. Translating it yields CASSDHYRGSDTEAFF.

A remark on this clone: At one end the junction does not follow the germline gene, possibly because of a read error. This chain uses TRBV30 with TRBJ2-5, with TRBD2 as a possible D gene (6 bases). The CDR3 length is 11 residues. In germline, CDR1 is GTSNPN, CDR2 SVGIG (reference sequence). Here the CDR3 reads CARSSGETQYF. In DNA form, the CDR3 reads TGTGCCCGGAGTAGCGGAGAGACCCAGTACTTC.

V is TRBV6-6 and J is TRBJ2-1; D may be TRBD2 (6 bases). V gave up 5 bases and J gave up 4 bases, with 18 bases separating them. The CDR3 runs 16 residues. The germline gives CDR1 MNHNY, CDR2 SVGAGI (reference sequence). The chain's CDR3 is CASSLGGSGVYNEQFF. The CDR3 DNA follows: TGTGCCAGCAGTCTCGGTGGTAGCGGTGTTTACAATGAGCAGTTCTTC.

This CDR3 reads CASSVTGLAGGRDEQFF. In DNA, the CDR3 is TGCGCCAGCAGTGTCACGGGACTAGCGGGAGGCAGGGATGAGCAGTTCTTC. The J gene is TRBJ2-1, the V gene TRBV10-2, with TRBD2 matching over 15 bases. Germline values: CDR1 WSHSY, CDR2 SAAADI. Trimming at V came to 4 bases and at J to 8 bases, leaving 9 bases not matched to a gene. This CDR3 is built from 17 residues.

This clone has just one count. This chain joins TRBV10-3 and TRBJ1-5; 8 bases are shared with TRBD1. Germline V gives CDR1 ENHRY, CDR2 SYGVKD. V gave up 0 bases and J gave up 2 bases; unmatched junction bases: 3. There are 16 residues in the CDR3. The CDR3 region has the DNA TGTGCCATCAGTGAGTCAGGGACAGGTCGCAATCAGCCCCAGCATTTT. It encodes CAISESGTGRNQPQHF.